A selection of T cell receptor beta chains follows, all from one sample in a study of Ad26.COV2.S vaccination and SARS-CoV-2 variants. Sequencing used immunoSEQ multiplex PCR; TCRdb keeps in-frame clones, though not all of them. The sample includes about 410,000 clones, about 90% of them seen just once. The sequences come from peripheral blood, collected in a trial of Ad26.COV2.S vaccine versus placebo. The receptors were gathered from a person aged 18-60 years who received the Ad26.COV2.S COVID-19 vaccine or a placebo. The CDR3 runs from the conserved cysteine through the conserved F or W. A D gene is named only where the DNA matches it firmly. The size of a clone is reported for some rows only, either as once, few or many, or as a class for expanded clones.

J gene: TRBJ1-2
V gene: TRBV4-3
clone size: -
D gene: -
CDR3 DNA: TGCGCCAGCAGCCGGCTGCTCAGAGGGGATCGCTATGGCTACACCTTC
CDR3 protein: CASSRLLRGDRYGYTF

J gene: TRBJ2-7
V gene: TRBV15
clone size: -
D gene: -
CDR3 DNA: TGTGCCACCAGCAGAGTTGAAAGCGAGCAGTACTTC
CDR3 protein: CATSRVESEQYF

J gene: TRBJ2-5
V gene: TRBV2
clone size: -
D gene: -
CDR3 DNA: TGTGCCAGCAGGGACAACTGGGAGACCCAGTACTTC
CDR3 protein: CASRDNWETQYF

J gene: TRBJ1-2
V gene: TRBV5-8
clone size: -
D gene: -
CDR3 DNA: TGTGCCAGCAGCTTGGTAACAGGGAATCCTAACTATGGCTACACCTTC
CDR3 protein: CASSLVTGNPNYGYTF

J gene: TRBJ2-7
V gene: TRBV7-9
clone size: -
D gene: TRBD1
CDR3 DNA: TGTGCCAGCAGCGGGGACAGGGCGGTTGACGAGCAGTACTTC
CDR3 protein: CASSGDRAVDEQYF

J gene: TRBJ1-2
V gene: TRBV6-1
clone size: -
D gene: -
CDR3 DNA: TGTGCCAGCAGTGAAGCGCTGGGTCCCCGGGATGGCTACACCTTC
CDR3 protein: CASSEALGPRDGYTF

J gene: TRBJ2-7
V gene: TRBV6-6
clone size: -
D gene: TRBD2
CDR3 DNA: TGTGCCAGCAGTTCCCCAATTAGCGGGGGTGGCTACGAGCAGTACTTC
CDR3 protein: CASSSPISGGGYEQYF

J gene: TRBJ2-7
V gene: TRBV5-4
clone size: -
D gene: TRBD1
CDR3 DNA: TGTGCCAGCAGTCAAGACAGGGGTTGGGGCTCCTACGAGCAGTACTTC
CDR3 protein: CASSQDRGWGSYEQYF

J gene: TRBJ1-4
V gene: TRBV5-8
clone size: -
D gene: TRBD1
CDR3 DNA: TGTGCCAGCAGCCCGGGACAGGGGTTTGAAAAACTGTTTTTT
CDR3 protein: CASSPGQGFEKLFF

J gene: TRBJ2-3
V gene: TRBV19
clone size: -
D gene: TRBD2
CDR3 DNA: TGTGCCAGTAGTAGAATAGCGGGAACGGTGTCTGGAGATACGCAGTATTTT
CDR3 protein: CASSRIAGTVSGDTQYF

J gene: TRBJ1-1
V gene: TRBV30
clone size: once
D gene: -
CDR3 DNA: TGTGCCTGGAGTCTTACAGGGTTTACTGAAGCTTTCTTT
CDR3 protein: CAWSLTGFTEAFF

J gene: TRBJ1-2
V gene: TRBV4-3
clone size: once
D gene: TRBD1
CDR3 DNA: TGCGCCAGCAGCACTGACAGGGGCTGGTATGGCTACACCTTC
CDR3 protein: CASSTDRGWYGYTF

J gene: TRBJ2-1
V gene: TRBV19
clone size: once
D gene: TRBD1
CDR3 DNA: TGTGCCAGTAGTATAAGGACAGGGGATAGAGATGAGCAGTTCTTC
CDR3 protein: CASSIRTGDRDEQFF

J gene: TRBJ1-2
V gene: TRBV10-1
clone size: few
D gene: -
CDR3 DNA: TGCGCCAGCAGTGACCAGAGGAACTATGGCTACACCTTC
CDR3 protein: CASSDQRNYGYTF

J gene: TRBJ1-1
V gene: TRBV28
clone size: -
D gene: -
CDR3 DNA: TGTGCCAGCAGTTTACTGGCAGGGGCCGTGAACACTGAAGCTTTCTTT
CDR3 protein: CASSLLAGAVNTEAFF

J gene: TRBJ1-4
V gene: TRBV3-1/TRBV3-2
clone size: -
D gene: TRBD1
CDR3 DNA: TGTGCCAGCAGCCAAGGATACAGGGGACATGAAAAACTGTTTTTT
CDR3 protein: CASSQGYRGHEKLFF

J gene: TRBJ2-1
V gene: TRBV28
clone size: -
D gene: TRBD2
CDR3 DNA: TGTGCCAGCACCACCCTAGCGGGGGTGTCAAGCTCCTACAATGAGCAGTTCTTC
CDR3 protein: CASTTLAGVSSSYNEQFF

J gene: TRBJ1-1
V gene: TRBV19
clone size: -
D gene: TRBD1
CDR3 DNA: TGTGCCAGTACCCAAGATATTAAATTAAACAGGGGGATGAACACTGAAGCTTTCTTT
CDR3 protein: CASTQDIKLNRGMNTEAFF

J gene: TRBJ2-7
V gene: TRBV3-1/TRBV3-2
clone size: -
D gene: -
CDR3 DNA: TGTGCCAGCAGTCAGGCGGGCGAGCAGTACTTC
CDR3 protein: CASSQAGEQYF

J gene: TRBJ1-3
V gene: TRBV5-1
clone size: -
D gene: -
CDR3 DNA: TGCGCCAGCATGGGGCCGGCTACTGGGTCTGGAAACACCATATATTTT
CDR3 protein: CASMGPATGSGNTIYF